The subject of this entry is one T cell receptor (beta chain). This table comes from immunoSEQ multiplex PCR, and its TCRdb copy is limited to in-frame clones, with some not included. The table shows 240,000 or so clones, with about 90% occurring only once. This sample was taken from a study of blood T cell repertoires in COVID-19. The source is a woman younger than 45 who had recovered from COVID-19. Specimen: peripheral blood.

CDR3 nucleotide sequence: TGCAGCGTCGGGGGGGTTCAAGAGACCCAGTACTTC. Protein: CSVGGVQETQYF. The chain joins TRBV29-1 to TRBJ2-5, with 8 bases that match TRBD2. Germline V gives CDR1 SQVTM, CDR2 ANQGSEA. The V and J ends lost 6 bases and 2 bases, in that order; junction bases with no gene match: 2. The CDR3 runs 12 residues. Full variable domain (rest looked up from reference TRBV29-1 and TRBJ2-5): SAVISQKPSRDICQRGTSLTIQCQVDSQVTMMFWYRQQPGQSLTLIATANQGSEATYESGFVIDKFPISRPNLTFSTLTVSNMSPEDSSIYLCSVGGVQETQYFGPGTRLLVL.